In its sample, the clone carrying this TCR beta chain was seen a few times. Germline loops: CDR1 SGHRS, CDR2 YFSETQ. The J segment lost 5 bases and the V segment lost 0 bases, leaving 4 bases of the junction unmatched. This CDR3 spans 16 amino acids. The sample is drawn from a study of T-cell reconstitution after alpha-beta-depleted transplantation in children. Preparation of the TCRbeta library was carried out with unique molecular identifiers. TCRdb analysed the PCR reads with MiXCR anew, one entry per CDR3 protein. The top ten clones hold about 3.1% of a sample with some 550,000 distinct CDR3 sequences, 15% to 20% of them seen once.

The sample consisted of PBMCs from the stem cell graft donor, taken from the stem cell graft. The chain joins TRBV5-1 to TRBJ1-3; 11 bases fit TRBD1. The clonotype comes from a human donor who donated a stem cell graft to a child with acute lymphoblastic leukemia. CDR3 region: CASSLEGQGERNTIYF. CDR3 nucleotide sequence: TGCGCCAGCAGCTTGGAGGGACAGGGGGAACGAAACACCATATATTTT.